This T cell receptor beta chain derives from a study of blood T cell repertoires in COVID-19. This table comes from immunoSEQ multiplex PCR, and its TCRdb copy is limited to in-frame clones, with some not included. In the table there are about 380,000 clones, roughly 90% of which are singletons. The TCR was taken from a man between 40 and 49 years old with acute or convalescent COVID-19. Sequenced: peripheral blood.

The CDR3 DNA reads TGTGCCAGCATGGGGGCAGGAGGCTACACCTTC. Its translation is CASMGAGGYTF. The chain employs TRBV3-1 (or the pseudogene TRBV3-2) and TRBJ1-2; D may be TRBD1 (6 bases). CDR3 length: 11 residues. V was shortened by 7 bases and J by 8 bases, with 11 bases between the two germline ends. CDR1 is LGHDT, CDR2 YNNKEL, per germline (reference sequence).